The 14 T cell receptor beta chains reported below all come from one sample, sequenced in a study of blood T cell repertoires in COVID-19. Profiled with immunoSEQ multiplex PCR; TCRdb holds only in-frame clones, not every one. The data contain about 170,000 clones, about four fifths of them seen just once; the ten biggest clones take up about 11%. The sequencing sample was made of peripheral blood. All receptors derive from a man in his 70s with active or convalescent COVID-19.

The V call is TRBV7-9, the J call TRBJ2-5; D gene unclear. Germline CDR1 is SEHNR and CDR2 is FQNEAQ (reference sequence). This CDR3 is built from 14 residues. Trimming shortened V by 1 base and J by 0 bases, and 6 bases separated the two germline ends. In DNA form, the CDR3 reads TGTGCCAGCAGCTTAGTTGCGTACCAAGAGACCCAGTACTTC. This translates into CASSLVAYQETQYF.

V is TRBV7-2 and J is TRBJ1-5; TRBD1 matches at 9 bases. Germline-derived CDR1 and CDR2 are SGHTA and FQGNSA. The CDR3 runs 18 residues. Losses at the gene ends were 1 base for V and 4 bases for J; bases not matched to a gene: 11. This CDR3 reads CASSLGGTGPFSNQPQHF. The CDR3 nucleotides are TGTGCCAGCAGCTTAGGAGGGACAGGGCCGTTTTCTAATCAGCCCCAGCATTTT.

The V gene is TRBV10-3, the J gene TRBJ1-3, with D unresolved. The V gene lost 7 bases and the J gene lost 0 bases, with 13 bases spanning the gap. CDR3 length equals 15 residues. CDR1 and CDR2 from the germline V gene are ENHRY and SYGVKD. The CDR3 coding sequence is TGTGCCATCAAAGTTCCTCCGAGCTCTGGAAACACCATATATTTT. The encoded protein is CAIKVPPSSGNTIYF.

The rearrangement links TRBV19 to TRBJ1-4; 7 bases align to TRBD1. Germline V gene lookup returns CDR1 LNHDA and CDR2 SQIVND (reference sequence). The ends lost 6 bases at V and 4 bases at J; junction bases unmatched: 8. CDR3 length: 15 amino acids. CDR3 bases: TGTGCCAGTAGGGACCCGGGACAGAATAATGAAAAACTGTTTTTT. This sequence encodes CASRDPGQNNEKLFF.

This chain uses TRBV9 with TRBJ2-2, with D tentatively TRBD1 (5 bases). From germline, CDR1 is SGDLS and CDR2 YYNGEE. The CDR3 totals 11 residues. V was clipped by 5 bases and J by 6 bases, with 5 bases between them. The CDR3 spells CASRTAGELFF. The CDR3 nucleotides are TGTGCCAGCAGGACAGCCGGGGAGCTGTTTTTT.

V gene TRBV6-6 combines with J gene TRBJ2-7; TRBD1 matches at 7 bases. The CDR3 sequence is 15 residues long. The junction had 10 bases not matched to a gene; V was cut back by 6 bases and J by 2 bases. Per germline, CDR1 MNHNY and CDR2 SVGAGI (reference sequence). The CDR3 protein is CASRSQGMETYEQYF. The CDR3 DNA reads TGTGCCAGCAGGTCACAGGGGATGGAAACCTACGAGCAGTACTTC.

The rearrangement joins TRBV19 to TRBJ1-5; 10 bases agree with TRBD1. With V trimmed by 6 bases and J by 6 bases, 11 bases remained unmatched. Germline V gives CDR1 LNHDA, CDR2 SQIVND (reference sequence). The CDR3 sequence is 16 residues long. The CDR3 DNA reads TGTGCCAGTAGGCATTCTTCCGGGACAGGGGTTCAGCCCCAGCATTTT. Its translation: CASRHSSGTGVQPQHF.

This chain joins TRBV6-5 and TRBJ1-6; TRBD1 might be the D (5 bases). The ends were cut back, 7 bases at V and 9 bases at J, with 13 bases in the middle. The CDR3 sequence is 13 residues long. The germline gives CDR1 MNHEY, CDR2 SVGAGI. The CDR3 is CASKPGVTSPLHF. DNA for the CDR3: TGTGCCAGCAAGCCGGGGGTCACTTCACCCCTCCACTTT.

This chain uses TRBV28 with TRBJ1-1, with no clear D. Looked up from germline, CDR1 is MDHEN and CDR2 is SYDVKM. This CDR3 is 11 amino acids long. V shed 7 bases and J shed 2 bases, with 5 bases lying between them. The CDR3 coding sequence is TGTGCCAGCACCTATAACACTGAAGCTTTCTTT. Translation gives CASTYNTEAFF.

The rearrangement joins TRBV7-2 to TRBJ1-2; no clear D. The V gene lost 7 bases and the J gene lost 7 bases, with 13 bases spanning the gap. The CDR3 consists of 12 residues. CDR1 is SGHTA and CDR2 is FQGNSA in the germline V gene. The CDR3 loop reads CASTPPEFGYTF. CDR3 nucleotide sequence: TGTGCCAGCACCCCCCCGGAGTTTGGCTACACCTTC.

This chain joins TRBV4-3 and TRBJ1-1, with TRBD1 as a possible D gene (6 bases). The V end was cut by 4 bases, the J end by 0 bases, with 9 bases between. The CDR3 length is 14 residues. Germline V gene lookup returns CDR1 LGHNA and CDR2 YSLEER. CDR3 coding DNA: TGCGCCAGCAGCCTTCAGGGGATGAACACTGAAGCTTTCTTT. Its translation is CASSLQGMNTEAFF.

The chain employs TRBV5-1 and TRBJ1-6; D is possibly TRBD1 (5 bases). The germline gives CDR1 SGHRS, CDR2 YFSETQ. Trimming pared 1 base from V and 0 bases from J, leaving 8 bases between. The CDR3 runs to 16 residues. The CDR3 loop is CASSLRGSSYNSPLHF. The CDR3 bases are TGCGCCAGCAGCTTGCGGGGGAGCTCCTATAATTCACCCCTCCACTTT.

This chain connects TRBV10-3 to TRBJ2-5; possibly TRBD2 for D (5 bases). The CDR3 is 14 amino acids. CDR1 is ENHRY, CDR2 SYGVKD, per germline. V was trimmed by 6 bases and J by 3 bases, leaving 14 bases between them. The CDR3 sequence: CAISGLGGKETQYF. Here the CDR3 DNA reads TGTGCCATCAGCGGACTCGGCGGAAAAGAGACCCAGTACTTC.

This clone was found once. The chain uses TRBV7-9 and TRBJ2-3, with D uncertain. The CDR3 runs to 14 residues. V dropped 5 bases and J dropped 0 bases, with 9 bases sitting between them. Germline V lookup: CDR1 SEHNR, CDR2 FQNEAQ (reference sequence). The CDR3 DNA follows: TGTGCCAGCAGCCCTCGTAGCAGCACAGATACGCAGTATTTT. Residues: CASSPRSSTDTQYF. Complete variable domain (other parts from reference TRBV7-9 and TRBJ2-3): DTGVSQNPRHKITKRGQNVTFRCDPISEHNRLYWYRQTLGQGPEFLTYFQNEAQLEKSRLLSDRFSAERPKGSFSTLEIQRTEQGDSAMYLCASSPRSSTDTQYFGPGTRLTVL.